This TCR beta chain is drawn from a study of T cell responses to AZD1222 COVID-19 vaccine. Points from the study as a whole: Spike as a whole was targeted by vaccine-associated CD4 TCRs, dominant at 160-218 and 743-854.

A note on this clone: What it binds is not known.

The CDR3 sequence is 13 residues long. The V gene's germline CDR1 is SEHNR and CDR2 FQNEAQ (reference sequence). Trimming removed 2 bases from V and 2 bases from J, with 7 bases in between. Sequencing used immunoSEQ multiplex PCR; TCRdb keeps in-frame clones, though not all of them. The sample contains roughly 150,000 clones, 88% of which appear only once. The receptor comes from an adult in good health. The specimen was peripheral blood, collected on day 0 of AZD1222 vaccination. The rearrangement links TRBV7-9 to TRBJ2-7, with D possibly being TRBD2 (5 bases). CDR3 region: CASSLSGTYEQYF. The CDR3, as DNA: TGTGCCAGCAGCTTATCCGGGACCTACGAGCAGTACTTC.